The 31 T cell receptor beta chains given below trace back to one sample, sequenced in a study of T cells in Graves' hyperthyroidism and ophthalmopathy. The source material, RNA transcripts, was used to amplify TCR beta CDR3 regions. With the HTBI primer set, the TCR CDR3 went through a first round of RT-PCR. TCRdb re-called the multiplex PCR reads with MiXCR, one entry per CDR3 protein. The repertoire includes 370,000 or so distinct CDR3 sequences, approximately 12% of them detected once, and about 20% sits in the top ten. The sample consisted of blood. The receptors were gathered from a man aged 25 to 40 with Graves' hyperthyroidism that later progressed to Graves' ophthalmopathy.

There are a few counts of this clonotype. This may be a read error: a much more frequent sequence differs by one nucleotide. The chain uses TRBV20-1 and TRBJ2-1; D perhaps matches TRBD1 (6 bases). The CDR3 has 11 residues. CDR1 is DFQATT, CDR2 SNEGSKA, per germline (reference sequence). Trimming removed 0 bases at V and 9 bases at J, with 6 bases between. CDR3 coding DNA: TGCAGTGCTAGAGAGGACAGTGAGCAGTTCTTC. Translation: CSAREDSEQFF.

The rearrangement uses TRBV11-3 and TRBJ1-3, with unresolved D. The germline gives CDR1 SGHNT, CDR2 YENEEA. The V and J ends lost 4 bases and 2 bases respectively, with 12 bases between them. This CDR3 spans 15 amino acids. This chain's CDR3 is CASSSLASAGNTIYF. DNA of the CDR3: TGTGCCAGCAGCTCATTAGCCTCCGCTGGAAACACCATATATTTT.

The rearrangement uses TRBV9 and TRBJ2-2; unclear D gene. Germline assignment: CDR1 SGDLS and CDR2 YYNGEE. Trimming pared 4 bases from V and 7 bases from J, leaving 8 bases between. The CDR3 has 12 amino acids. This chain's CDR3 is CASSLPSGELFF. The CDR3 region has the DNA TGTGCCAGCAGCCTTCCTAGCGGGGAGCTGTTTTTT. Full variable domain (missing parts from reference TRBV9 and TRBJ2-2): DSGVTQTPKHLITATGQRVTLRCSPRSGDLSVYWYQQSLDQGLQFLIQYYNGEERAKGNILERFSAQQFPDLHSELNLSSLELGDSALYFCASSLPSGELFFGEGSRLTVL.

CDR3 loop: CSVGQRNQPQHF. DNA of the CDR3: TGCAGCGTTGGGCAGCGCAATCAGCCCCAGCATTTT. V gene TRBV29-1 combines with J gene TRBJ1-5; D is uncertain. Trimming shortened V by 4 bases and J by 2 bases, and 6 bases separated the two germline ends. The germline V gene encodes CDR1 SQVTM and CDR2 ANQGSEA. The CDR3 is 12 amino acids. Filled out from reference TRBV29-1 and TRBJ1-5, the complete variable domain reads SAVISQKPSRDICQRGTSLTIQCQVDSQVTMMFWYRQQPGQSLTLIATANQGSEATYESGFVIDKFPISRPNLTFSTLTVSNMSPEDSSIYLCSVGQRNQPQHFGDGTRLSIL.

In this sample, this clonotype turned up many times. This sequence joins TRBV5-5 and TRBJ1-5; 8 bases fit TRBD1. The CDR3 extends over 15 amino acids. The germline CDR1 and CDR2 sequences are SGHKS and YYEKEE (reference sequence). Unmatched junction bases numbered 8, after V lost 4 bases and J lost 5 bases. The DNA of the CDR3 is TGTGCCAGCAGCCCAGTGGGACAGGCACATCAGCCCCAGCATTTT. It codes for CASSPVGQAHQPQHF.

Many counts were recorded for this clonotype. V gene TRBV5-1 combines with J gene TRBJ2-1; the D gene is possibly TRBD2 (6 bases). Germline CDR1 SGHRS, CDR2 YFSETQ. V was shortened by 4 bases and J by 4 bases, with 12 bases between the two germline ends. The CDR3 has 14 residues. Written as DNA, the CDR3 is TGCGCCAGCAGCGATAGCGGCGATTACAATGAGCAGTTCTTC. Translation: CASSDSGDYNEQFF.

The sample holds many counts of this clonotype. V is TRBV30 and J is TRBJ1-6; the match to TRBD1 covers 7 bases. Looked up from germline, CDR1 is GTSNPN and CDR2 is SVGIG (reference sequence). This CDR3 region has 13 residues. With 7 bases clipped from V and 4 bases from J, the junction kept 4 bases outside the gene matches. The CDR3 sequence is CAYTGEYNSPLHF. The CDR3 coding sequence is TGTGCCTACACAGGGGAATATAATTCACCCCTCCACTTT. Filled out from reference TRBV30 and TRBJ1-6, the complete variable domain reads SQTIHQWPATLVQPVGSPLSLECTVEGTSNPNLYWYRQAAGRGLQLLFYSVGIGQISSEVPQNLSASRPQDRQFILSSKKLLLSDSGFYLCAYTGEYNSPLHFGNGTRLTVT.

The J gene is TRBJ2-5, the V gene TRBV9, with D tentatively TRBD1 or TRBD2 (5 bases each). The CDR3 runs 16 residues. The germline gives CDR1 SGDLS, CDR2 YYNGEE. V lost 4 bases to trimming and J lost 5 bases, with 21 bases between them. CDR3 DNA sequence: TGTGCCAGCAGCCGGTCGGGGACCGTAATGGGCGAGACCCAGTACTTC. Translating it yields CASSRSGTVMGETQYF.

This clonotype appeared a few times. This chain joins TRBV24-1 and TRBJ2-1, with TRBD2 matching 9 bases. CDR3 length equals 17 residues. J lost 5 bases, V lost 6 bases, and 13 bases had no gene match. CDR1 is KGHDR, CDR2 SFDVKD, per germline. Here the CDR3 DNA reads TGTGCCACCAGTTCCGTCATAACGGGACTAGCTCACAATGAGCAGTTCTTC. It is translated as CATSSVITGLAHNEQFF.

The chain recombines TRBV6-1 with TRBJ2-5; 14 bases fit TRBD2. The germline V gene encodes CDR1 MNHNS and CDR2 SASEGT. This CDR3 region has 18 residues. The ends lost 3 bases at V and 1 base at J; junction bases unmatched: 7. The CDR3 sequence: CASSDWTSGGPSQETQYF. The CDR3 coding sequence is TGTGCCAGCAGTGACTGGACTAGCGGGGGGCCCAGCCAAGAGACCCAGTACTTC.

This clonotype was recorded at least ten times. This chain connects TRBV20-1 to TRBJ1-2; the D gene is possibly TRBD1 (5 bases). The V end lost 6 bases, the J end lost 7 bases, and 12 bases lay between the germline ends. CDR3 size: 11 residues. The V gene's germline CDR1 is DFQATT and CDR2 SNEGSKA (reference sequence). CDR3 region: CSAWGFIGYTF. CDR3 in DNA: TGCAGTGCCTGGGGGTTTATTGGCTACACCTTC.

The chain couples TRBV5-5 to TRBJ2-1; 7 bases line up with TRBD2. Trimming cost V 4 bases and J 0 bases; bases outside gene matches: 4. The CDR3 extends over 15 amino acids. The germline V gene has CDR1 SGHKS and CDR2 YYEKEE (reference sequence). For the CDR3, the DNA is TGTGCCAGCAGCCTTCGGGGGGACTCCTACAATGAGCAGTTCTTC. This gives the protein CASSLRGDSYNEQFF.

This clonotype was observed once. The gene calls are TRBV11-2 and TRBJ1-2; no firm D call. Germline V gene sequence: CDR1 SGHAT, CDR2 FQNNGV. The CDR3 consists of 14 residues. Trimming cost V 4 bases and J 4 bases, with 13 bases left between them. In DNA form, the CDR3 reads TGTGCCAGCAGCTCCTATCAGACGATCTATGGCTACACCTTC. Protein product: CASSSYQTIYGYTF.

For this clonotype: A much larger clone differs by one base, so this may be a read error. This chain connects TRBV29-1 to TRBJ2-1; TRBD1 matches 7 bases. This CDR3 has 17 amino acids. Per germline, CDR1 SQVTM and CDR2 ANQGSEA. CDR3 DNA sequence: TGCAGCGCTGAAGTTCCTGGAGACAGGGCGGGCTACAATGAGCAGTTCTTC. This codes for CSAEVPGDRAGYNEQFF.

This clonotype was found a few times. The chain has TRBV11-2 and TRBJ2-2; a possible D gene is TRBD1 (6 bases). The CDR3 length is 11 residues. From germline, CDR1 is SGHAT and CDR2 FQNNGV. The germline V and J ends were trimmed by 6 bases and 13 bases, with 12 bases remaining between them. The DNA of the CDR3 is TGTGCCAGCAGTCAGACAGGTCCGCTGTTTTTT. This gives the protein CASSQTGPLFF. The complete variable domain, with remaining parts taken from reference TRBV11-2 and TRBJ2-2, reads EAGVAQSPRYKIIEKRQSVAFWCNPISGHATLYWYQQILGQGPKLLIQFQNNGVVDDSQLPKDRFSAERLKGVDSTLKIQPAKLEDSAVYLCASSQTGPLFFGEGSRLTVL.

A word on this clonotype: A much bigger clone sits one base away, suggesting this may be a read error. V usage is TRBV5-1 and J usage is TRBJ2-7; TRBD1 aligns across 7 bases. Gene TRBJ2-1 matches the end of the DNA better, so the J call may be wrong. Germline-derived CDR1 and CDR2 are SGHRS and YFSETQ. The CDR3 contains 14 residues. In DNA, the CDR3 is TGCGCCAGCAGCTTGGAGGGGGCCTTCTACGAGCAGTTCTTC. This sequence encodes CASSLEGAFYEQFF.

This clonotype has more than one count but fewer than ten. The chain links TRBV19 to TRBJ1-2; 10 nucleotides agree with TRBD1. Germline lookup yields CDR1 LNHDA and CDR2 SQIVND (reference sequence). The CDR3 runs to 15 residues. J lost 7 bases, V lost 5 bases, and 10 bases had no gene match. CDR3 residues: CASSLMTGGKSGYTF. The DNA of the CDR3 is TGTGCCAGTAGTCTGATGACAGGGGGCAAAAGTGGCTACACCTTC. The full variable domain, completed using reference TRBV19 and TRBJ1-2, is DGGITQSPKYLFRKEGQNVTLSCEQNLNHDAMYWYRQDPGQGLRLIYYSQIVNDFQKGDIAEGYSVSREKKESFPLTVTSAQKNPTAFYLCASSLMTGGKSGYTFGSGTRLTVV.

This clonotype was seen only a few times. This chain joins TRBV29-1 and TRBJ2-7, with a tentative D call TRBD1 (5 bases). V was trimmed by 2 bases and J by 2 bases, leaving 10 bases between them. Germline CDR1 reads SQVTM; CDR2 reads ANQGSEA. This CDR3 spans 13 amino acids. CDR3 DNA sequence: TGCAGCGTTGAATTCAGGGATACCTACGAGCAGTACTTC. This translates into CSVEFRDTYEQYF.

The chain recombines TRBV28 with TRBJ1-4; TRBD1 aligns across 7 bases. CDR1 is MDHEN and CDR2 is SYDVKM in the germline V gene. The ends lost 6 bases at V and 4 bases at J; junction bases unmatched: 5. This CDR3 comprises 14 residues. The CDR3 bases are TGTGCCAGCAGAACGGGACAGTATAATGAAAAACTGTTTTTT. Its protein is CASRTGQYNEKLFF.

This clonotype was detected many times. The chain joins TRBV7-2 to TRBJ1-3; D is possibly TRBD1 (6 bases). Germline-derived CDR1 and CDR2 are SGHTA and FQGNSA. This CDR3 region has 13 residues. Between the trimmed V and J ends, which lost 5 bases and 8 bases, there was a span of 13 bases. CDR3 DNA: TGTGCCAGCAGCATAAACAGGGTGGACACCATATATTTT. This sequence encodes CASSINRVDTIYF.

In this sample, this clonotype turned up many times. The V gene is TRBV6-5, the J gene TRBJ1-2, with 9 bases that match TRBD1. The J segment lost 5 bases and the V segment lost 2 bases, leaving 3 bases of the junction unmatched. Germline CDR1 MNHEY, CDR2 SVGAGI. The CDR3 totals 14 residues. CDR3 DNA sequence: TGTGCCAGCAGTTACCGGACAGGGGAATATGGCTACACCTTC. Amino acid sequence: CASSYRTGEYGYTF.

This clonotype turned up a few times. The rearrangement uses TRBV10-1 and TRBJ2-3; 11 nucleotides agree with TRBD2. The CDR3 is 16 residues long. Germline V gene data show CDR1 as WNHNN and CDR2 as SYGVQD (reference sequence). J was trimmed by 0 bases and V by 4 bases; bases with no gene match: 3. The CDR3, as DNA: TGCGCCAGCAGTGCCCTAGCGGGGGGAAGCACAGATACGCAGTATTTT. Translating it yields CASSALAGGSTDTQYF.

Ten or more counts support this clonotype. V and J are TRBV11-2 and TRBJ2-1; possible D gene TRBD2, 6 bases. The CDR3 is 14 residues long. Trimming took 5 bases from V and 12 from J, leaving 20 bases between them. Germline assignment: CDR1 SGHAT and CDR2 FQNNGV. The CDR3 region has the DNA TGTGCCAGCAGCCCCGAGCTCCGGGGGATACGGCAGTTCTTC. Translation gives CASSPELRGIRQFF.

This clonotype was picked up many times. The rearrangement uses TRBV9 and TRBJ1-1; 11 bases map to TRBD1. The CDR3 is 15 amino acids. V lost 1 base and J lost 4; bases outside the gene matches: 3. Germline CDR1 SGDLS, CDR2 YYNGEE. The CDR3 sequence: CASSVIGTGGTEAFF. The CDR3 DNA is TGTGCCAGCAGCGTAATTGGGACAGGGGGCACTGAAGCTTTCTTT.

This clonotype has just a few counts. The chain couples TRBV7-9 to TRBJ2-1, with TRBD1 matching 8 bases. The V segment lost 5 bases and the J segment 8 bases; nucleotides outside the gene matches: 29. The CDR3 is 21 amino acids. Germline V gene sequence: CDR1 SEHNR, CDR2 FQNEAQ (reference sequence). The CDR3: CASSLNPGQGWGVEVPHEQFF. DNA of the CDR3: TGTGCCAGCAGCCTCAATCCCGGACAGGGCTGGGGGGTAGAAGTTCCCCATGAGCAGTTCTTC.

This clonotype was observed many times. V is TRBV7-9 and J is TRBJ2-5; the D gene is possibly TRBD2 (6 bases). From germline, CDR1 is SEHNR and CDR2 FQNEAQ (reference sequence). With 1 base removed from V and 4 bases from J, the gap between germline ends came to 16 bases. This CDR3 region has 16 residues. The CDR3 nucleotides are TGTGCCAGCAGCTTAGATTTGACTAGAAAGGGAGAGACCCAGTACTTC. Residues: CASSLDLTRKGETQYF.

V is TRBV4-1 and J is TRBJ1-5; D unresolved. Trimming left V 3 bases short and J 3 bases short, with 6 bases between. This CDR3 has 13 amino acids. Looked up from germline, CDR1 is MGHRA and CDR2 is YSYEKL. The CDR3 nucleotides are TGCGCCAGCAGCCACCCAGACAATCAGCCCCAGCATTTT. Protein product: CASSHPDNQPQHF.

In its sample, this clonotype was seen many times. The chain links TRBV12-3 or TRBV12-4 to TRBJ1-1; D possibly corresponds to TRBD1 (6 bases). The CDR3 covers 14 residues. The V end was cut by 8 bases, the J end by 5 bases, with 18 bases between. The DNA for the CDR3 is TGTGCCAGCCGTTGGGGCAGGGGCGCAACTGAAGCTTTCTTT. Residues: CASRWGRGATEAFF.

Worth noting for this clonotype: A much larger clone differs by one base, so this may be a read error. The conserved closing phenylalanine or tryptophan is absent in this CDR3, likely reflecting a read error. The V and J genes are TRBV20-1 and TRBJ2-7; D remains unclear. The V end was cut by 5 bases, the J end by 2 bases, with 10 bases between. The V gene's germline CDR1 is DFQATT and CDR2 SNEGSKA (reference sequence). The CDR3 runs to 12 residues. The CDR3 nucleotides are TGCAGTGCTCCCTCCACGGCCTACGAGCAGTACTGC. This gives the protein CSAPSTAYEQYC.

The sample holds many counts of this clonotype. J is TRBJ1-1 and V is TRBV5-6; possible D gene TRBD1, 5 bases. The germline V gene encodes CDR1 SGHDT and CDR2 YYEEEE. V was trimmed by 4 bases and J by 6 bases, leaving 10 bases between them. This CDR3 comprises 12 residues. In DNA form, the CDR3 reads TGTGCCAGCAGCCCGACGGGGGCTGAAGCTTTCTTT. Translated, it gives CASSPTGAEAFF.

This clonotype was observed a handful of times. The genes are TRBV12-3 or TRBV12-4 and TRBJ2-6; 12 nucleotides agree with TRBD2. The CDR3 is 18 amino acids. V lost 2 bases, J lost 4 bases, and 6 bases stayed unmatched. The CDR3 nucleotides read TGTGCCAGCAGTTTATATGCTAGCGGGGGGGGCGGGGCCAACGTCCTGACTTTC. It translates to CASSLYASGGGGANVLTF.